These 7 T cell receptor beta chains originate from one sample sequenced in a study of T-cell reconstitution after alpha-beta-depleted transplantation in children (dated by TCRdb to 2015 to 2016). Library preparation used PCR. The listed sequencing device is Illumina HiSeq 2500. TCR library preparation used molecular barcoding, with unique molecular identifiers applied to normalize quantification of the TCRbeta repertoire. The public sequencing data were trimmed at Q25 with fastp and processed into clonotypes with MiXCR by TCRdb, which kept only in-frame beta chains. Each CDR3 protein appears once, grouped with its most common genes and DNA. Counted in this sample were approximately 130,000 distinct CDR3 sequences; 9.5% to 10% of them appeared once. Less than 25% of the sample comes from the top ten. The treatment or condition label for this specimen denotes: allogeneic hematopoietic cell transplantation with graft depleted of TCRalphabeta T cells and CD19 B cells.

This material consisted of PBMCs, mostly from graft donor cells, taken 180 days after TCRalphabeta/CD19-depleted stem cell transplant. The origin of the receptors is a girl in the first two years of life who had a stem cell transplant for combined immunodeficiency, so the T cells may come from the graft donor.

The chain employs TRBV9 and TRBJ2-1; 8 bases align to TRBD2. Per the germline V gene, CDR1 is SGDLS and CDR2 is YYNGEE. The length of the CDR3 is 15 residues. The ends lost 5 bases at V and 9 bases at J; junction bases unmatched: 13. The CDR3 is CASRAPGTSGTEQFF. In DNA, the CDR3 is TGTGCCAGCAGGGCTCCCGGGACTAGTGGTACTGAGCAGTTCTTC.

This clonotype appeared a few times. V is TRBV3-1 and J is TRBJ2-1, with 11 bases lining up with TRBD2. The CDR3 totals 15 residues. Germline V gene lookup returns CDR1 LGHDT and CDR2 YNNKEL (reference sequence). J was trimmed by 15 bases and V by 4 bases; bases with no gene match: 14. The CDR3 reads CASSPAGLAAPLGFF. The CDR3 nucleotides read TGTGCCAGCAGCCCGGCGGGACTAGCGGCTCCCCTGGGGTTCTTC.

The rearrangement joins TRBV19 to TRBJ2-1; D remains ambiguous. The CDR3 is 12 amino acids. Germline V lookup: CDR1 LNHDA, CDR2 SQIVND (reference sequence). Trimming shortened V by 1 base and J by 6 bases, and 4 bases separated the two germline ends. CDR3 nucleotides: TGTGCCAGTAGTATAGGACTCAATGAGCAGTTCTTC. This translates into CASSIGLNEQFF.

Ten or more counts support this clonotype. The chain has TRBV5-1 and TRBJ2-7; the D is unclear. Trimming took off 3 bases at V and 1 base at J, with 8 bases between the two ends. The CDR3 totals 13 residues. Germline values: CDR1 SGHRS, CDR2 YFSETQ. Written as DNA, the CDR3 is TGCGCCAGCAGCTACGACGGTTCCTACGAGCAGTACTTC. Translated, it gives CASSYDGSYEQYF.

This clonotype was detected a few times. The J gene is TRBJ2-7, the V gene TRBV7-2; tentatively, D is TRBD2 (6 bases). Germline V gene sequence: CDR1 SGHTA, CDR2 FQGNSA. This CDR3 contains 14 residues. Trimming shortened V by 1 base and J by 3 bases, and 10 bases separated the two germline ends. The CDR3: CASSLDGGVYEQYF. CDR3 nucleotide sequence: TGTGCCAGCAGCTTAGACGGGGGAGTCTACGAGCAGTACTTC.

In its sample, this clonotype was seen a few times. This sequence joins TRBV6-2 or TRBV6-3 and TRBJ2-1; D is perhaps TRBD1 (6 bases). The germline V gene has CDR1 MNHEY and CDR2 SVGEGT. This CDR3 comprises 13 residues. V dropped 5 bases and J dropped 5 bases, with 10 bases sitting between them. The CDR3 protein is CASSTYRDNEQFF. DNA of the CDR3: TGTGCCAGCAGTACGTACAGGGACAATGAGCAGTTCTTC.

This clonotype came up a few times. The rearrangement uses TRBV11-2 and TRBJ2-2; perhaps TRBD1 as D (5 bases). Germline loops: CDR1 SGHAT, CDR2 FQNNGV. Trimming removed 6 bases from V and 0 bases from J, with 17 bases in between. The CDR3 sequence is 17 residues long. CDR3 DNA: TGTGCCAGCAGATCAGGGCGCCTGACAGCGAACACCGGGGAGCTGTTTTTT. It codes for CASRSGRLTANTGELFF.